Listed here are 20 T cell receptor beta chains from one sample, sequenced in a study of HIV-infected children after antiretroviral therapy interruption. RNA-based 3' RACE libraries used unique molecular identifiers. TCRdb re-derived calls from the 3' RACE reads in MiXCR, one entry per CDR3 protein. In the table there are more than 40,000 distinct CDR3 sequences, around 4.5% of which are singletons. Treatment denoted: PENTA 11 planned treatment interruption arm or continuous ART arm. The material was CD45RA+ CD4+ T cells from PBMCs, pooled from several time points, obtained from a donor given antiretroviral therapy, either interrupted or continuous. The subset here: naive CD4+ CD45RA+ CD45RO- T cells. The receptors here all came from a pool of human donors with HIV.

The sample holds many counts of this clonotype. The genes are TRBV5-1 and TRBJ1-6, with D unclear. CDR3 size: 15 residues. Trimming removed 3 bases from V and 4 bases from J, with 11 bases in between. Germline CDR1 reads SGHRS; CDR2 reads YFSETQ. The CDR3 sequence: CASSSGGQYNSPLHF. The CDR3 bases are TGCGCCAGCAGCTCGGGAGGGCAGTATAATTCACCCCTCCACTTT. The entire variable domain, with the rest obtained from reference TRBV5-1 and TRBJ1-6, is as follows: KAGVTQTPRYLIKTRGQQVTLSCSPISGHRSVSWYQQTPGQGLQFLFEYFSETQRNKGNFPGRFSGRQFSNSRSEMNVSTLELGDSALYLCASSSGGQYNSPLHFGNGTRLTVT.

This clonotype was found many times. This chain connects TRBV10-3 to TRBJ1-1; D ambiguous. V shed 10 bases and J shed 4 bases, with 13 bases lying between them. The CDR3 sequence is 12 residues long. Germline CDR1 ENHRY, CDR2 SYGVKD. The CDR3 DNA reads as TGTGCCACTAAGAAAGTGGGCACTGAAGCTTTCTTT. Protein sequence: CATKKVGTEAFF.

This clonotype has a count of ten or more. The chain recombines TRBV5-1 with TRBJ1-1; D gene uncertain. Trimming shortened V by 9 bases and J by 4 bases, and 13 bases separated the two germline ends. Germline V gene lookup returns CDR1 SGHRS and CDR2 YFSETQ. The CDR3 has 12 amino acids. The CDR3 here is CATSRAGTEAFF. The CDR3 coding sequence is TGCGCCACCTCCCGGGCGGGCACTGAAGCTTTCTTT.

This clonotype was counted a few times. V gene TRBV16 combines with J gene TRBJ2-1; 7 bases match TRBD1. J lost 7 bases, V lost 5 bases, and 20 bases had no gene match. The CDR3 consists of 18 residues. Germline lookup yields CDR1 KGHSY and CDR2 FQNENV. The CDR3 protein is CASSEGSYRGTPRNEQFF. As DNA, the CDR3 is TGTGCCAGCAGCGAAGGGTCCTACAGGGGCACGCCAAGGAATGAGCAGTTCTTC.

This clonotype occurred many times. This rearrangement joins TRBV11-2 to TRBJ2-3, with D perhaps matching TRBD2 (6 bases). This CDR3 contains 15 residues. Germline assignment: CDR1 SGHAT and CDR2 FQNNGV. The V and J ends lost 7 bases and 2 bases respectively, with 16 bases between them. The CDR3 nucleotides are TGTGCCAGCACTCCCCTCGGGACTGCCACAGATACGCAGTATTTT. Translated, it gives CASTPLGTATDTQYF.

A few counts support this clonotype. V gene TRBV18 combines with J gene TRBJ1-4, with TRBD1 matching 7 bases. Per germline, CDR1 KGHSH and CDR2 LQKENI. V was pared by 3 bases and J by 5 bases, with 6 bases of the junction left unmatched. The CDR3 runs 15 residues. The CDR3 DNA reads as TGTGCCAGCTCACCCCGGACAGGAGAGAATGAAAAACTGTTTTTT. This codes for CASSPRTGENEKLFF. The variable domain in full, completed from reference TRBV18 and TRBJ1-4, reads NAGVMQNPRHLVRRRGQEARLRCSPMKGHSHVYWYRQLPEEGLKFMVYLQKENIIDESGMPKERFSAEFPKEGPSILRIQQVVRGDSAAYFCASSPRTGENEKLFFGSGTQLSVL.

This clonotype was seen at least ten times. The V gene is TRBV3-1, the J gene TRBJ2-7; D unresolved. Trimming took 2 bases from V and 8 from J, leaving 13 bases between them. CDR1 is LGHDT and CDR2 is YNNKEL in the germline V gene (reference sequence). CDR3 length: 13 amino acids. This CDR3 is CASSQYETRKQYF. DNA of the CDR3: TGTGCCAGCAGCCAATACGAGACGCGAAAGCAGTACTTC.

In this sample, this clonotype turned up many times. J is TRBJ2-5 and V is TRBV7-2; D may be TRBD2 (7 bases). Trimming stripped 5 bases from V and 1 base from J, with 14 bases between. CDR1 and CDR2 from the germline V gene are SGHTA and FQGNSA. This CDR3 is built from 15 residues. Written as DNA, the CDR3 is TGTGCCAGCAGCCCGCGGGGGCCCTTCCAAGAGACCCAGTACTTC. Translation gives CASSPRGPFQETQYF.

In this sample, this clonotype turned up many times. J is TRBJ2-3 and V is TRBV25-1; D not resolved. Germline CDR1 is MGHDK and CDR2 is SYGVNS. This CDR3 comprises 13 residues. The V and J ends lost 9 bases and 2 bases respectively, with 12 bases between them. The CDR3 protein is CASADGYTDTQYF. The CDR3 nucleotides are TGTGCCAGTGCGGACGGATACACAGATACGCAGTATTTT.

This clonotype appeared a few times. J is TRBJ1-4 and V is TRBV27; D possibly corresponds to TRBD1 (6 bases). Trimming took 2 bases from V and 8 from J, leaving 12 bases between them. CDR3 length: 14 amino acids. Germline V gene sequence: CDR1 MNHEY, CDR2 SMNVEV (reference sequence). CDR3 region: CASSLTQGREKLFF. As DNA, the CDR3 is TGTGCCAGCAGTTTAACCCAGGGGAGGGAAAAACTGTTTTTT.

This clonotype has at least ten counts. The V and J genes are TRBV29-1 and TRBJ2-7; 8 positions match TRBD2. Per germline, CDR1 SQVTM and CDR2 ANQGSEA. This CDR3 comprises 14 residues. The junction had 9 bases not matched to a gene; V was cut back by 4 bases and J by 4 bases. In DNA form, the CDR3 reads TGCAGCGTTGGAGTGTCGGGGGGGCGGTACGAGCAGTACTTC. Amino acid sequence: CSVGVSGGRYEQYF.

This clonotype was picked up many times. The CDR3 loop is CASSPGISYEQYF. The CDR3 DNA reads as TGTGCCAGCTCACCTGGCATCTCCTACGAGCAGTACTTC. V is TRBV18 and J is TRBJ2-7; D gene uncertain. The CDR3 has 13 residues. Trimming removed 3 bases at V and 0 bases at J, with 6 bases between. Germline CDR1 is KGHSH and CDR2 is LQKENI.

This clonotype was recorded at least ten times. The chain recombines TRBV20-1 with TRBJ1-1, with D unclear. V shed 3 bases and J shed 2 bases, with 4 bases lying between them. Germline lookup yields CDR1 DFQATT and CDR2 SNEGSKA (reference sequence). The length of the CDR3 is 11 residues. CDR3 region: CSARSNTEAFF. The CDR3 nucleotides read TGCAGTGCTAGGTCCAACACTGAAGCTTTCTTT.

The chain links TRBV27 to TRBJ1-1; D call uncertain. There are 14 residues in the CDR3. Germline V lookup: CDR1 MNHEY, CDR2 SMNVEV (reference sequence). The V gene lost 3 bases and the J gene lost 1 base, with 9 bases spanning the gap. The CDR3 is CASSFQGPNTEAFF. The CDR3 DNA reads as TGTGCCAGCAGTTTTCAAGGGCCGAACACTGAAGCTTTCTTT.

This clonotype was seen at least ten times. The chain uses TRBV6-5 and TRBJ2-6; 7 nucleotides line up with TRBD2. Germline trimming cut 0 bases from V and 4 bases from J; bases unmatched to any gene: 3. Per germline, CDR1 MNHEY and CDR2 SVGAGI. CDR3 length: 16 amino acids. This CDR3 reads CASSYSGGYGANVLTF. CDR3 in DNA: TGTGCCAGCAGTTACTCGGGGGGGTACGGGGCCAACGTCCTGACTTTC.

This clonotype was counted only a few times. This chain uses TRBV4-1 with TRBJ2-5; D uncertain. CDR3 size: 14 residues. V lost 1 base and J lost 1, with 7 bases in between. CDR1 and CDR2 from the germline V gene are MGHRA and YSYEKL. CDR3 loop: CASSQVPSQETQYF. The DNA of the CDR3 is TGCGCCAGCAGCCAAGTTCCTTCCCAAGAGACCCAGTACTTC.

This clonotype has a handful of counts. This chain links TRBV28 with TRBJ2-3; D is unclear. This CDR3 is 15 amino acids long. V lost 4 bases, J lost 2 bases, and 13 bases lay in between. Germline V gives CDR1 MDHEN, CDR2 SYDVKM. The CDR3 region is CASSSLGVATDTQYF. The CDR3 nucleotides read TGTGCCAGCAGTTCCCTTGGGGTCGCCACAGATACGCAGTATTTT.

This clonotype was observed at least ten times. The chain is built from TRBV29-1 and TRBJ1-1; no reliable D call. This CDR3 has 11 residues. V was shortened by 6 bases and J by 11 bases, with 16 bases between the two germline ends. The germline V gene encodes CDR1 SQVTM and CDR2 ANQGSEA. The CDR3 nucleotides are TGCAGCGTCTCTGGGGTCAAAGGGGCTTTCTTT. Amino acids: CSVSGVKGAFF.

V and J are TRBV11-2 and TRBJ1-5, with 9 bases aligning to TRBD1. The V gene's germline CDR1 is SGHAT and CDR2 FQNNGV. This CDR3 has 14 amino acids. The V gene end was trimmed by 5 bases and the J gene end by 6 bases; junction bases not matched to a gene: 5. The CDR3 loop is CASSQGQGIQPQHF. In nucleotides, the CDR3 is TGTGCCAGCAGCCAAGGACAGGGGATTCAGCCCCAGCATTTT.

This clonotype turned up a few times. The CDR3 sequence: CASSTGQGTEAFF. The CDR3 DNA sequence: TGTGCCAGCTCAACCGGACAGGGGACTGAAGCTTTCTTT. The chain uses TRBV3-2 and TRBJ1-1; the D call TRBD1 from the table was never checked on the DNA. TRBV3-2 is a recognized pseudogene. This CDR3 is built from 13 residues.